These 10 T cell receptor beta chains originate from one sample sequenced in a study of lymphopenia after photon versus proton radiotherapy. Profiling relied on immunoSEQ multiplex PCR, and the TCRdb table lists in-frame clones only, not all of them. The repertoire holds 150,000 to 200,000 clones, with roughly nine tenths as singletons. This material consisted of peripheral blood, taken from a patient treated with photon-based radiotherapy. The origin of the receptors is a man aged 45 to 65 with gastric cancer.

The V gene is TRBV2, the J gene TRBJ2-7; 7 bases are shared with TRBD1. This CDR3 is built from 13 residues. Unmatched junction bases numbered 5, after V lost 4 bases and J lost 5 bases. Germline assignment: CDR1 SNHLY and CDR2 FYNNEI. The CDR3 region is CASSGGTAHEQYF. In DNA form, the CDR3 reads TGTGCCAGCAGTGGGGGGACAGCCCACGAGCAGTACTTC.

J is TRBJ1-2 and V is TRBV7-2; 10 bases are a match to TRBD1. V trimming: 4 bases; J trimming: 7 bases; junction bases outside the gene matches: 6. The germline CDR1 and CDR2 sequences are SGHTA and FQGNSA. The CDR3 covers 14 residues. The CDR3 DNA is TGTGCCAGCAGCTCTGGACAGGGGGTCAGTGGCTACACCTTC. Amino acid sequence: CASSSGQGVSGYTF.

This rearrangement joins TRBV23-1 to TRBJ1-2; D call uncertain. TRBV23-1 is an ORF for which the function is uncertain. Trimming pared 2 bases from V and 0 bases from J, leaving 7 bases between. The CDR3 length is 14 residues. DNA for the CDR3: TGCGCCAGCAGTCAACGCATCCCTAACTATGGCTACACCTTC. Its translation is CASSQRIPNYGYTF.

The chain is built from TRBV19 and TRBJ2-5; 8 positions match TRBD2. J was trimmed by 1 base and V by 1 base; bases with no gene match: 11. The germline gives CDR1 LNHDA, CDR2 SQIVND (reference sequence). The CDR3 is made up of 18 amino acids. This chain's CDR3 is CASSIALMTSALQETQYF. The DNA for the CDR3 is TGTGCCAGTAGTATAGCCCTCATGACTAGCGCACTCCAAGAGACCCAGTACTTC.

This sequence joins TRBV27 and TRBJ2-7; TRBD2 agrees at 14 bases. The CDR3 contains 16 residues. The germline V gene has CDR1 MNHEY and CDR2 SMNVEV (reference sequence). V was pared by 5 bases and J by 2 bases, with 5 bases of the junction left unmatched. CDR3 region: CASSPPGLAGAYEQYF. The CDR3 DNA reads TGTGCCAGCAGTCCTCCGGGACTAGCGGGGGCCTACGAGCAGTACTTC.

This chain links TRBV6-5 with TRBJ2-3, with 7 bases matching TRBD1. Losses at the gene ends were 2 bases for V and 5 bases for J; bases not matched to a gene: 4. The CDR3 contains 14 residues. Per the germline V gene, CDR1 is MNHEY and CDR2 is SVGAGI. The CDR3 is CASSYDRAGDTQYF. The CDR3 DNA reads TGTGCCAGCAGTTACGACAGGGCGGGAGATACGCAGTATTTT.

The V call is TRBV9, the J call TRBJ2-3; D gene unclear. CDR3 size: 12 residues. The V and J ends lost 0 bases and 4 bases respectively, with 3 bases between them. The germline CDR1 and CDR2 sequences are SGDLS and YYNGEE. CDR3 bases: TGTGCCAGCAGCGTAGACTCAGATACGCAGTATTTT. This translates into CASSVDSDTQYF.

The rearrangement joins TRBV11-1 to TRBJ2-1, with TRBD1 identical over 7 bases. The CDR3 spans 14 residues. The germline gives CDR1 SGHAT, CDR2 FQDESV (reference sequence). V lost 4 bases, J lost 8 bases, and 8 bases stayed unmatched. In DNA, the CDR3 is TGTGCCAGCAGCTCAAGACAGGGAAAGGATGAGCAGTTCTTC. Amino acids: CASSSRQGKDEQFF.

A single count supports this clone. The chain employs TRBV28 and TRBJ2-5, with TRBD1 matching over 8 bases. Trimming removed 6 bases from V and 5 bases from J; junction bases left unmatched: 5. Per germline, CDR1 MDHEN and CDR2 SYDVKM. CDR3 length equals 13 residues. DNA of the CDR3: TGTGCCAGCAGACAGGGGGGAAGGGAGACCCAGTACTTC. It specifies CASRQGGRETQYF.

The rearrangement uses TRBV7-9 and TRBJ2-3; 12 bases are a match to TRBD2. The CDR3 is 18 amino acids. Germline CDR1 reads SEHNR; CDR2 reads FQNEAQ (reference sequence). V was clipped by 3 bases and J by 5 bases; unmatched bases: 12. Here the CDR3 reads CASSLPPRLAGARDTQYF. The CDR3 bases are TGTGCCAGCAGCTTGCCACCCCGACTAGCGGGAGCGAGAGATACGCAGTATTTT.